This T cell receptor (beta chain) was retrieved from a study of cytomegalovirus exposure and HLA in healthy donors. Study-wide results and caveats: Within an earlier analysis, most TCR beta V segments proved productive either about 87% or about 30% of the time.

Of note for this clone: The antigen is unknown.

It was with 60 Vbeta and 13 Jbeta primers that the PCR ran. Only in-frame clones appear in the TCRdb table, and some are missing; sequencing was by immunoSEQ multiplex PCR. The sample consists of over 150,000 clones, around 84% of them appearing once. This CDR3 contains 15 residues. Germline V CDR1 and CDR2: SGDLS, YYNGEE. J was trimmed by 4 bases and V by 7 bases; bases with no gene match: 12. Sequencing used PBMCs. This chain joins TRBV9 and TRBJ2-5; 8 nucleotides line up with TRBD2. The clonotype comes from a male donor in good health and CMV-seropositive. CDR3 region: CASSPPGGGGETQYF. CDR3 bases: TGTGCCAGCTCCCCGCCCGGGGGGGGCGGAGAGACCCAGTACTTC.